This T cell receptor (beta chain) was captured in a study of early T cells in non-severe SARS-CoV-2 infection. The wider study: Sequenced material consisted of bulk RNA (from unsorted whole blood), and chains were unpaired.

Notes on this clonotype: What it recognizes is unknown.

Germline V gives CDR1 MNHNS, CDR2 SASEGT. J gave up 5 bases and V 7 bases, and 8 bases lay outside the gene matches. The CDR3 is 15 residues long. Unique molecular identifiers were added to individual cDNA molecules. TCRdb reanalysed the 5' RACE reads using MiXCR and keeps one entry per CDR3 protein. The profile covers more than 55,000 distinct CDR3 sequences, with roughly 4.5% appearing a single time and 3.6% taken by the ten largest. Study-wide results and caveats: The study's VDJdb matching favored anti-spike CD8 responses and missed private and CD4 specificities.

The sample consisted of whole blood, taken at baseline. The chain recombines TRBV6-1 with TRBJ2-5; 12 bases line up with TRBD2. The source is an adult who was a healthcare worker with PCR-confirmed SARS-CoV-2 infection or an uninfected control (not recorded which). The donor label of this sample is uncertain. This CDR3 reads CASTRGLAGMETQYF. The CDR3, as DNA: TGTGCCAGCACTAGAGGACTAGCGGGGATGGAGACCCAGTACTTC.